Here is one T cell receptor (beta chain) with its context. An end of the junction differs from the germline gene, which may be a read error. The sample belongs to a study of blood T cells in healthy people across ages. Per the germline V gene, CDR1 is MNHEY and CDR2 is SMNVEV (reference sequence). The CDR3 extends over 15 amino acids. A sample-barcoded 5' primer and a J-beta primer mix were used in a second PCR of about 7 to 12 cycles. TCRdb recomputed calls from the 5' RACE reads with MiXCR, one row per CDR3 protein. The sample lists about 1 million distinct CDR3 sequences, around 45% occurring once.

The source of this sequence is an older woman in good health. The chain couples TRBV27 to TRBJ2-1; 10 bases map to TRBD2. Sequences were obtained from blood. CDR3 protein: CTSSTPSGRNNEQFF. The CDR3 DNA sequence: TGTACCAGCAGCACACCTAGCGGGAGAAACAATGAGCAGTTCTTC.